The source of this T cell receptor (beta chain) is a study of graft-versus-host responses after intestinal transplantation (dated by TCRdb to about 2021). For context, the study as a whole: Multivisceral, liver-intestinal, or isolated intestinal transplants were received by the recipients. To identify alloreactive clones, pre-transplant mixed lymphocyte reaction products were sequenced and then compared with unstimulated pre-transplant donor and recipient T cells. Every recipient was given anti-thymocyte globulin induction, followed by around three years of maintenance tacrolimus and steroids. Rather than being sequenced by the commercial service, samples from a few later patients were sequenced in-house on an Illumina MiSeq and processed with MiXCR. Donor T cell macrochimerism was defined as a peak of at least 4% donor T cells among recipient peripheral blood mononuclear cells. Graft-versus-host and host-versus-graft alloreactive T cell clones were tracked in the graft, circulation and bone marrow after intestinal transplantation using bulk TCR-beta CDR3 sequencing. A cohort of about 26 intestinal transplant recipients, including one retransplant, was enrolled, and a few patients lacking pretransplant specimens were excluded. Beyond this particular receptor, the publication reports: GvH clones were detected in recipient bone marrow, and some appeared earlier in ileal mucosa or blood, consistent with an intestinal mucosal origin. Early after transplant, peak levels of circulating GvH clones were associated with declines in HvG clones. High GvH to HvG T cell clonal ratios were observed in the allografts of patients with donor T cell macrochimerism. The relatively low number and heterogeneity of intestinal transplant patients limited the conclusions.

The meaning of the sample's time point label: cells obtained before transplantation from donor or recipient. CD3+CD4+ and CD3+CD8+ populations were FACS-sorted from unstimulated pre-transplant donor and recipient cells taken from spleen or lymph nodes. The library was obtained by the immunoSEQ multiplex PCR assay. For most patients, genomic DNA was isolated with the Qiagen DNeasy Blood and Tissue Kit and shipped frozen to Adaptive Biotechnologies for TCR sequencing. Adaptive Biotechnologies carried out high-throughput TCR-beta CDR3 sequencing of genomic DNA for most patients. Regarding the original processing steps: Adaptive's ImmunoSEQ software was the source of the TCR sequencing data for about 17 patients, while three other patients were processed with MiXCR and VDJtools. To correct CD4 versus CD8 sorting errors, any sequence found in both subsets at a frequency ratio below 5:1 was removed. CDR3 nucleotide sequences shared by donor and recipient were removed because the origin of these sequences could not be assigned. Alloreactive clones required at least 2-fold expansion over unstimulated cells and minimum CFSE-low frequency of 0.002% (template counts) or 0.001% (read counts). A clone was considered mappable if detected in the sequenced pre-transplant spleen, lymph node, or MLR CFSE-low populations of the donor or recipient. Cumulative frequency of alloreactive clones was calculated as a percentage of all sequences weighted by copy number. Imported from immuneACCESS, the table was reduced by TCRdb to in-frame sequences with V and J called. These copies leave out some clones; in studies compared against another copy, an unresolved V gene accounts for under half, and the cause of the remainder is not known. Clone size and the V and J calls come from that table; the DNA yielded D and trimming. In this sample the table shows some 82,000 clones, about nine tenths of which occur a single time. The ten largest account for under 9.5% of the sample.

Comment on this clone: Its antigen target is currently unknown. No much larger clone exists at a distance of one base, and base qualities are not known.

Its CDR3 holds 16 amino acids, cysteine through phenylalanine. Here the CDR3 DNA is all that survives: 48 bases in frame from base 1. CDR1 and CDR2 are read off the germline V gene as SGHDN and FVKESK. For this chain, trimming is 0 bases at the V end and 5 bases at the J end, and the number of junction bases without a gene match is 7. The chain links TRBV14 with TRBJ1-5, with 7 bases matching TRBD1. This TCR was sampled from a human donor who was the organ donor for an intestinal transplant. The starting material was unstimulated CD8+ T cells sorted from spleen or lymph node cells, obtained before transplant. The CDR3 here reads CASSQERGQAYQPQHF. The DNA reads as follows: TGTGCCAGCAGCCAAGAACGTGGACAGGCCTATCAGCCCCAGCATTTT. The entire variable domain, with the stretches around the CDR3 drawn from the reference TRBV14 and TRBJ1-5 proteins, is EAGVTQFPSHSVIEKGQTVTLRCDPISGHDNLYWYRRVMGKEIKFLLHFVKESKQDESGMPNNRFLAERTGGTYSTLKVQPAELEDSGVYFCASSQERGQAYQPQHFGDGTRLSIL.